The clone carrying this T cell receptor (beta chain) is judged medium-sized. After isolation, RNA underwent reverse transcription to generate cDNA as the sequencing template. Assay: immunoSEQ multiplex PCR; the TCRdb copy retains only in-frame clones and omits some. The data show 30,000 to 40,000 clones, around half seen once. The ends were cut back, 1 base at V and 1 base at J, with 10 bases in the middle. The CDR3 totals 15 residues. Germline V gene data show CDR1 as MNHEY and CDR2 as SMNVEV (reference sequence). In a few patients, CD4+ T cells were split by CD25+CD127- sorting. The sample comes from a study of CD8+ T cells in alopecia areata.

Sequencing was performed on CD4+ Tregs sorted from blood. The origin of this receptor is a human donor with alopecia areata. The rearrangement links TRBV27 to TRBJ1-1; D uncertain. The CDR3 DNA reads as TGTGCCAGCAGTTTATTTGCGTGGGGGAACACTGAAGCTTTCTTT. It specifies CASSLFAWGNTEAFF.